The rows below give T cell receptor beta chains drawn from one sample of a study of blood T cell repertoires in COVID-19. Profiling relied on immunoSEQ multiplex PCR, and the TCRdb table lists in-frame clones only, not all of them. The data hold 100,000 to 150,000 clones, with roughly 92% observed a single time. The source material was peripheral blood. The receptors were sampled from a man in his forties or fifties with COVID-19, enrolled during active disease. CDR3s include the opening cysteine and the closing phenylalanine or tryptophan. A D gene is named only where the DNA matches it firmly.

d_gene,j_gene,v_gene,CDR3aa
.,TRBJ1-4,TRBV6-6,CASCKITGPIEKLFF
.,TRBJ1-1,TRBV18,CASSSGSYTEAFF
.,TRBJ2-1,TRBV9,CASSVGGRDEQFF
TRBD2,TRBJ2-1,TRBV13,CASSLVRVSFSGGDNEQFF
TRBD1,TRBJ1-1,TRBV27,CATWTGLGTEAFF
TRBD1,TRBJ1-1,TRBV11-2,CASSFAWDRWEDTEAFF
.,TRBJ1-2,TRBV19,CASSIPITGTGYTF
TRBD2,TRBJ2-7,TRBV15,CATSSSGRGVGQYF
.,TRBJ2-1,TRBV9,CASSVEGSGSYNEQFF
TRBD2,TRBJ2-1,TRBV19,CASSIDLTSGRLNEQFF
.,TRBJ2-3,TRBV13,CASSLAFGDTDTQYF
.,TRBJ2-2,TRBV7-6,CASSSPRTRPRLADTGELFF
TRBD2,TRBJ2-5,TRBV7-2,CASNPSGGQETQYF